Described below is a single T cell receptor (beta chain) sequence and its context. Its antigen is unidentified. Produced via immunoSEQ multiplex PCR; TCRdb's table is partial and in-frame only. Found here are roughly 120,000 clones, roughly 84% of them singletons; the top ten hold about 2.2%. CDR1 is SGHNT and CDR2 is YYREEE in the germline V gene (reference sequence). This CDR3 has 13 amino acids. Trimming removed 2 bases from V and 9 bases from J, with 15 bases in between. This entry is derived from a study of cytomegalovirus exposure and HLA in healthy donors. General study results and limits: Rare TCR sequences dominated, though some public TCRs recurred in many donors. Later, an analysis found that TCR clusters from the first cohort tended to co-occur in the 120 validation repertoires. High sensitivity and specificity were reportedly achieved when the classifier diagnosed cytomegalovirus status.

The chain is built from TRBV5-4 and TRBJ2-7; D gene ambiguous. The sequence derives from a young woman in good health and CMV-seronegative. Sequencing was carried out using PBMCs. The CDR3 DNA reads TGTGCCAGCAGCTTCGATCCTTTCCAGGTGCAGTACTTC. Protein product: CASSFDPFQVQYF.